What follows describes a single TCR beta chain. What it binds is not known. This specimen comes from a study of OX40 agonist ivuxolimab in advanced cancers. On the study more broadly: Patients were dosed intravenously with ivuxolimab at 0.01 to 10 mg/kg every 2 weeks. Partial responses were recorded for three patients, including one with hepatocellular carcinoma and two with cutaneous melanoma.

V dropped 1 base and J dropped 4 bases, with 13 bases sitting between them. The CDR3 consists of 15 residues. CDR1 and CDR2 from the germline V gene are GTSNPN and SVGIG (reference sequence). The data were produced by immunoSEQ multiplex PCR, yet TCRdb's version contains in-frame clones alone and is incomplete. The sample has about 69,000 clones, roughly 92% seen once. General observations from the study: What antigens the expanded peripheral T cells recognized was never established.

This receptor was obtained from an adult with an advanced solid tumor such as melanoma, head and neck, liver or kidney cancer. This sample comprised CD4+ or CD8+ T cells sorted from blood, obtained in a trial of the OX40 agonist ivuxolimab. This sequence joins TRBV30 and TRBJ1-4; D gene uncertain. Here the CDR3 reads CAWSELWSDNEKLFF. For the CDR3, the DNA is TGTGCCTGGAGTGAATTATGGTCCGATAATGAAAAACTGTTTTTT.